Listed here are 29 T cell receptor beta chains from one sample, sequenced in a study of T cells after yellow fever vaccination. TCRdb reprocessed the 5' RACE reads with MiXCR, giving one entry per CDR3 protein. Of just over 250,000 distinct CDR3 sequences in the sample, roughly 5% were seen once. Here the sequenced sample was CD4+ T cells sorted from PBMCs, taken on the day of the yellow fever booster vaccination. The receptors here all came from a man between 18 and 35 years old who received the YFV17D yellow fever vaccine.

This clonotype was seen only a few times. The chain combines TRBV5-1 with TRBJ2-1, with TRBD2 identical over 12 bases. The CDR3 has 17 residues. The V gene's germline CDR1 is SGHRS and CDR2 YFSETQ. Trimming at V came to 5 bases and at J to 6 bases, leaving 12 bases not matched to a gene. The CDR3 loop reads CASSAAPLAGGSNEQFF. The DNA of the CDR3 is TGCGCCAGCAGTGCCGCCCCCCTAGCGGGGGGGTCCAATGAGCAGTTCTTC. Full variable domain (rest looked up from reference TRBV5-1 and TRBJ2-1): KAGVTQTPRYLIKTRGQQVTLSCSPISGHRSVSWYQQTPGQGLQFLFEYFSETQRNKGNFPGRFSGRQFSNSRSEMNVSTLELGDSALYLCASSAAPLAGGSNEQFFGPGTRLTVL.

This clonotype was found many times. This sequence joins TRBV9 and TRBJ2-2, with 10 nucleotides matching TRBD2. CDR1 SGDLS and CDR2 YYNGEE come from the germline V gene. After removal of 1 base from V and 0 bases from J, the junction contained 3 bases not matched to a gene. The CDR3 consists of 17 residues. The CDR3 loop is CASSVQSGGANTGELFF. CDR3 DNA sequence: TGTGCCAGCAGCGTACAAAGCGGGGGGGCGAACACCGGGGAGCTGTTTTTT.

This clonotype has at least ten counts. The chain combines TRBV7-2 with TRBJ2-4; tentative D call: TRBD1 (5 bases). The V gene lost 3 bases and the J gene lost 5 bases, with 11 bases spanning the gap. There are 14 residues in the CDR3. Germline V gene data show CDR1 as SGHTA and CDR2 as FQGNSA. The DNA for the CDR3 is TGTGCCAGCAGCTTCAGGGATGGGCAAAACATTCAGTACTTC. As protein: CASSFRDGQNIQYF.

This clonotype was counted between two and nine times. The chain uses TRBV5-1 and TRBJ2-7; tentatively, D is TRBD2 (6 bases). Per the germline V gene, CDR1 is SGHRS and CDR2 is YFSETQ. V was shortened by 6 bases and J by 2 bases, with 21 bases between the two germline ends. This CDR3 comprises 16 residues. CDR3 DNA sequence: TGCGCCAGCACGCAAATCGCGGGGACCCTCGCCTACGAGCAGTACTTC. It yields the protein CASTQIAGTLAYEQYF.

In its sample, this clonotype is medium-sized. The chain carries TRBV5-1 and TRBJ2-7; 9 bases fit TRBD2. Trimming cost V 0 bases and J 3 bases; bases outside gene matches: 1. Germline lookup yields CDR1 SGHRS and CDR2 YFSETQ. The CDR3 loop spans 14 amino acids. Written as DNA, the CDR3 is TGCGCCAGCAGCTTGGAGACTAGCGGCTACGAGCAGTACTTC. Translated: CASSLETSGYEQYF.

This clonotype was detected many times. The chain joins TRBV11-1 to TRBJ2-5; TRBD1 might be the D (6 bases). Deletions cut 3 bases from V and 3 bases from J, with 11 bases between. This CDR3 contains 14 residues. Looked up from germline, CDR1 is SGHAT and CDR2 is FQDESV (reference sequence). CDR3 amino acids: CASSLARTEETQYF. CDR3 DNA: TGTGCCAGCAGCTTGGCCCGGACAGAAGAGACCCAGTACTTC.

This clonotype was detected a few times. The chain is built from TRBV7-2 and TRBJ1-6; 7 positions match TRBD1. Germline loops: CDR1 SGHTA, CDR2 FQGNSA. V lost 0 bases to trimming and J lost 5 bases; unmatched junction nucleotides: 1. This CDR3 comprises 15 residues. Here the CDR3 DNA reads TGTGCCAGCAGCTTAGCTGGGACAGATAATTCACCCCTCCACTTT. Its translation: CASSLAGTDNSPLHF.

The rearrangement links TRBV5-1 to TRBJ2-3; possibly TRBD1 for D (5 bases). The V gene lost 1 base and the J gene lost 0 bases, with 12 bases spanning the gap. CDR1 and CDR2 from the germline V gene are SGHRS and YFSETQ. This CDR3 has 16 amino acids. CDR3 region: CASSLSGRVSTDTQYF. The CDR3 DNA sequence: TGCGCCAGCAGCTTGTCGGGCAGGGTAAGCACAGATACGCAGTATTTT.

This clonotype was detected ten times or more. The chain employs TRBV12-3 or TRBV12-4 and TRBJ2-2; D unclear. Deletions cut 6 bases from V and 5 bases from J, with 16 bases between. This CDR3 region has 15 residues. CDR3 nucleotides: TGTGCCAGCAGAGCGAGGCGGACGGCTACCGGGGAGCTGTTTTTT. Translating it yields CASRARRTATGELFF.

This clonotype was found a few times. This chain uses TRBV12-3 or TRBV12-4 with TRBJ2-1, with D uncertain. The CDR3 spans 14 residues. V lost 6 bases and J lost 7, with 16 bases in between. Written as DNA, the CDR3 is TGTGCCAGCAGAGATGGTCCAACGAGGAATGAGCAGTTCTTC. Protein product: CASRDGPTRNEQFF.

This clonotype was recorded many times. The J gene is TRBJ2-7, the V gene TRBV7-7, with D possibly being TRBD1 (5 bases). CDR3 length: 14 residues. The V end was cut by 1 base, the J end by 5 bases, with 12 bases between. Germline V lookup: CDR1 SSHAT, CDR2 FNYEAQ (reference sequence). DNA of the CDR3: TGTGCCAGCAGCTTAGGGGCAGGGATCAACGAGCAGTACTTC. The encoded protein is CASSLGAGINEQYF.

At least ten counts were recorded for this clonotype. The chain is built from TRBV5-5 and TRBJ2-1; 12 bases are shared with TRBD2. This CDR3 spans 14 amino acids. V trimming: 5 bases; J trimming: 9 bases; junction bases outside the gene matches: 6. The germline V gene has CDR1 SGHKS and CDR2 YYEKEE (reference sequence). Here the CDR3 DNA reads TGTGCCAGCAGTCGGACTAGCGGGGACGGTGAGCAGTTCTTC. Translation: CASSRTSGDGEQFF.

The table lists this clonotype with many counts. The chain couples TRBV20-1 to TRBJ2-5, with D perhaps being TRBD1 or TRBD2 (5 bases each). Germline CDR1 DFQATT, CDR2 SNEGSKA (reference sequence). Trimming took 6 bases from V and 5 from J, leaving 13 bases between them. There are 12 residues in the CDR3. The CDR3 loop reads CSAQRDRETQYF. The DNA of the CDR3 is TGCAGTGCCCAGAGGGACCGCGAGACCCAGTACTTC.

This clonotype was seen at least ten times. This chain connects TRBV5-6 to TRBJ1-1, with 7 bases identical to TRBD1. The V and J ends lost 4 bases and 1 base, in that order; junction bases with no gene match: 7. The CDR3 is 15 amino acids. From germline, CDR1 is SGHDT and CDR2 YYEEEE. The CDR3 nucleotides read TGTGCCAGCAGCCTTTTGACAGGGCCGAACACTGAAGCTTTCTTT. Its translation is CASSLLTGPNTEAFF.

This clonotype has at least ten counts. The chain employs TRBV3-2 and TRBJ2-4; the listed D gene, TRBD2, was not tested against the DNA. TRBV3-2 is annotated as a pseudogene. This CDR3 has 19 residues. The CDR3 DNA reads TGTGCCAGCAGCCAGGCGACGAAGGGGGAGGGTCAGGCCAAAAACATTCAGTACTTC. It translates to CASSQATKGEGQAKNIQYF.

CDR3 residues: CASSLWAQDTEAFF. For the CDR3, the DNA is TGTGCCAGCAGCTTATGGGCCCAGGACACTGAAGCTTTCTTT. This chain uses TRBV11-2 with TRBJ1-1, with D unresolved. Trimming shortened V by 2 bases and J by 3 bases, and 10 bases separated the two germline ends. Germline V gives CDR1 SGHAT, CDR2 FQNNGV. The CDR3 spans 14 residues.

The V gene is TRBV7-6, the J gene TRBJ2-5; D is possibly TRBD2 (5 bases). Per the germline V gene, CDR1 is SGHVS and CDR2 is FNYEAQ. CDR3 length: 15 residues. Trimming removed 5 bases at V and 2 bases at J, with 15 bases between. As DNA, the CDR3 is TGTGCCAGCAGCGCGTATAGGACTTTTCAAGAGACCCAGTACTTC. Translating it yields CASSAYRTFQETQYF.

This clonotype occurred a few times. The chain combines TRBV4-3 with TRBJ1-3, with D perhaps matching TRBD1 (5 bases). The CDR3 has 17 residues. V dropped 0 bases and J dropped 3 bases, with 15 bases sitting between them. Per the germline V gene, CDR1 is LGHNA and CDR2 is YSLEER. This chain's CDR3 is CASSQDPPRTHGNTIYF. For the CDR3, the DNA is TGCGCCAGCAGCCAAGATCCGCCCCGGACACATGGAAACACCATATATTTT.

This clonotype has just a few counts. The chain combines TRBV20-1 with TRBJ2-3, with a possible D match to TRBD2 (5 bases). Between the trimmed V and J ends, which lost 3 bases and 2 bases, there was a span of 9 bases. Germline CDR1 DFQATT, CDR2 SNEGSKA (reference sequence). The CDR3 has 13 amino acids. In DNA, the CDR3 is TGCAGTGCTAGCGGGGTGAACACAGATACGCAGTATTTT. The encoded protein is CSASGVNTDTQYF.

This clonotype was picked up a small number of times. CDR3 loop: CAISGHMTASPYGYTF. CDR3 coding DNA: TGTGCCATCAGTGGACATATGACAGCGAGCCCCTATGGCTACACCTTC. V and J are TRBV10-3 and TRBJ1-2; weak D call: TRBD1 (5 bases). V gave up 4 bases and J gave up 4 bases, with 19 bases separating them. The CDR3 totals 16 residues. CDR1 and CDR2 (germline): ENHRY, SYGVKD.

This CDR3 reads CASSYLEINSPLHF. The CDR3 DNA is TGTGCCAGCAGTTACTTGGAGATTAATTCACCCCTCCACTTT. The J gene is TRBJ1-6, the V gene TRBV9; D not resolved. Trimming removed 5 bases from V and 6 bases from J, with 12 bases in between. This CDR3 contains 14 residues. In germline, CDR1 is SGDLS, CDR2 YYNGEE. Drawing the rest from reference TRBV9 and TRBJ1-6, the complete variable domain is DSGVTQTPKHLITATGQRVTLRCSPRSGDLSVYWYQQSLDQGLQFLIQYYNGEERAKGNILERFSAQQFPDLHSELNLSSLELGDSALYFCASSYLEINSPLHFGNGTRLTVT.

This clonotype was seen a handful of times. J is TRBJ2-3 and V is TRBV27; 8 bases are a match to TRBD2. CDR1 is MNHEY and CDR2 is SMNVEV in the germline V gene (reference sequence). This CDR3 is built from 16 residues. Unmatched junction bases numbered 5, after V lost 1 base and J lost 2 bases. The CDR3: CASSLYGTSSTDTQYF. The DNA for the CDR3 is TGTGCCAGCAGTTTATACGGGACTAGTTCCACAGATACGCAGTATTTT.

This clonotype was seen a handful of times. J is TRBJ2-2 and V is TRBV20-1, with D uncertain. V gave up 0 bases and J gave up 0 bases, with 8 bases separating them. This CDR3 region has 15 residues. Germline assignment: CDR1 DFQATT and CDR2 SNEGSKA (reference sequence). The CDR3 region has the DNA TGCAGTGCTAGAGAAAGGGTCGCGAACACCGGGGAGCTGTTTTTT. Amino acids: CSARERVANTGELFF.

This clonotype was detected only a few times. The V call is TRBV20-1, the J call TRBJ2-3; TRBD2 agrees at 12 bases. CDR3 size: 15 residues. Germline V gene lookup returns CDR1 DFQATT and CDR2 SNEGSKA (reference sequence). The junction had 6 bases not matched to a gene; V was cut back by 6 bases and J by 2 bases. The DNA for the CDR3 is TGCAGTGCCCGACTAGCGGGGGTAAACACAGATACGCAGTATTTT. Translation gives CSARLAGVNTDTQYF.

In its sample, this clonotype was seen a few times. V is TRBV27 and J is TRBJ1-4, with TRBD1 matching 7 bases. This CDR3 is 14 amino acids long. The V and J ends lost 3 bases and 7 bases, in that order; junction bases with no gene match: 5. Germline V gene data show CDR1 as MNHEY and CDR2 as SMNVEV (reference sequence). The CDR3 sequence: CASSFGTDPEKLFF. The CDR3 DNA reads TGTGCCAGCAGTTTTGGGACAGACCCTGAAAAACTGTTTTTT.

This rearrangement joins TRBV7-2 to TRBJ1-2; 9 positions agree with TRBD1. Germline V gives CDR1 SGHTA, CDR2 FQGNSA. CDR3 size: 14 residues. V lost 5 bases to trimming and J lost 4 bases; unmatched junction nucleotides: 5. The CDR3 bases are TGTGCCAGCAGCAAGCCGACAGGGGGCTATGGCTACACCTTC. Translation gives CASSKPTGGYGYTF.

This clonotype was seen a handful of times. This chain links TRBV10-3 with TRBJ1-6; D ambiguous. V lost 0 bases, J lost 10 bases, and 13 bases lay in between. This CDR3 contains 15 residues. CDR1 is ENHRY, CDR2 SYGVKD, per germline. Here the CDR3 reads CAISESNGRFSPLHF. DNA for the CDR3: TGTGCCATCAGTGAGTCGAATGGACGTTTCTCACCCCTCCACTTT.

This clonotype came up a few times. The J gene is TRBJ2-2, the V gene TRBV4-2; D call uncertain. CDR1 is LGHNA, CDR2 YNFKEQ, per germline. The CDR3 has 14 residues. Trimming removed 3 bases from V and 5 bases from J, with 10 bases in between. The CDR3 reads CASSHNRATGELFF. The CDR3, as DNA: TGTGCCAGCAGCCATAATAGGGCAACCGGGGAGCTGTTTTTT.

This clonotype came up a few times. This rearrangement joins TRBV12-3 or TRBV12-4 to TRBJ2-7; 10 nucleotides align to TRBD1. The trim removed 5 bases at V and 1 base at J, leaving 2 bases unmatched. This CDR3 has 14 amino acids. The CDR3 here is CASSRTGGSYEQYV. DNA of the CDR3: TGTGCCAGCAGTAGGACAGGGGGTTCCTACGAGCAGTACGTC.